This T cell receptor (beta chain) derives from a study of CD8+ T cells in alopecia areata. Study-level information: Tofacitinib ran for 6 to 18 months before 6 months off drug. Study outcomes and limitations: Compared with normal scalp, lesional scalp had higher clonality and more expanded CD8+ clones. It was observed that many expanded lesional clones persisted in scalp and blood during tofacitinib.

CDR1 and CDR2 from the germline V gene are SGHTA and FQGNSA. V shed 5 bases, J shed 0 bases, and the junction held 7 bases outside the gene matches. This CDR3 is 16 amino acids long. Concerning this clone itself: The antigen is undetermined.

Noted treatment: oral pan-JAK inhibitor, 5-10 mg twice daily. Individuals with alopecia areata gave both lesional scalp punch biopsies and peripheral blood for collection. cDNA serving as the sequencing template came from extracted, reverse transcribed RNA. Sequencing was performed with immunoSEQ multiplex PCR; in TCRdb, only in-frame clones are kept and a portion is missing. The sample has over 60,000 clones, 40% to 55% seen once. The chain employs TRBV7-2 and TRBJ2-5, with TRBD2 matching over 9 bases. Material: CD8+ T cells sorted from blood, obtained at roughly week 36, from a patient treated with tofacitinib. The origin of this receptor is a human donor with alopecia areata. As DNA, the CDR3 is TGTGCCAGCAGCCACAGACTAGCGGAGTACCAAGAGACCCAGTACTTC. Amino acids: CASSHRLAEYQETQYF. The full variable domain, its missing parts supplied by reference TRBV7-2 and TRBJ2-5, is GAGVSQSPSNKVTEKGKDVELRCDPISGHTALYWYRQSLGQGLEFLIYFQGNSAPDKSGLPSDRFSAERTGGSVSTLTIQRTQQEDSAVYLCASSHRLAEYQETQYFGPGTRLLVL.